This T cell receptor (beta chain) was retrieved from a study of CD8 T cells in Susac syndrome (dated by TCRdb to between 2018 and 2020). Context from the whole study: Repertoire sequencing was used to test whether CD8+ T cell activation and differentiation in Susac syndrome was antigen driven.

Comments on this clonotype: Its recognized antigen is unknown. There are no base qualities to consult, and no much larger clone falls within one base.

The germline V gene (reference sequence) supplies CDR1 LNHDA and CDR2 SQIVND. From the cysteine through the phenylalanine, the CDR3 covers 15 amino acids. Here the CDR3 DNA is all that survives: 45 bases in frame from base 1. V drops 4 bases and J drops 5 bases, leaving 15 bases in between. Broader findings and caveats from the paper: The number of individuals in the TCR sequencing and HLA analysis was recognized as being relatively small.

RNA was extracted using the RNeasy kit, and roughly 0.5 to 1 microgram was reverse transcribed with random hexamers. The immunoSEQ multiplex PCR assay, which covers 54 Vbeta and 13 Jbeta segments, was used to amplify TCR beta CDR3 regions. PCR amplification bias was corrected by using a synthetic template baseline for primer optimization and computational correction. The study's processing was this. Only productive sequences were kept, with reads annotated to V, D and J genes according to IMGT and analyzed in immunoSEQ Analyzer. Clonality was calculated as one minus the Shannon entropy normalized by log2 of the number of productive unique sequences. For each patient and control, public and private clones were evaluated among the 100 most prevalent clones. Susac-specific clones were defined as absent from healthy and MS cohorts, around 1,000 published viral clones and other ImmuneACCESS disease sequences. TCRdb reprocessed the public reads (quality trimming at Q25 with fastp, clone calling with MiXCR) and kept in-frame beta chains. All rows with the same CDR3 protein become a single entry with the most common DNA and genes. TCRdb assigned the V and J calls; the authors' analysis was not used. The table for this sample lists 190,000 or so distinct CDR3 sequences; approximately 95% of them were counted only once. 0.082% of the sample is in the top ten clones.

Peripheral blood CD8+ and CD4+ T cells from healthy donors, Susac syndrome patients and multiple sclerosis patients were profiled by high-throughput TCR beta sequencing. Multiple sclerosis controls were treatment-naive patients with stable or active relapsing-remitting disease fulfilling revised McDonald criteria. Bulk CD8+ and CD4+ T cells were purified by magnetic negative isolation, whereas CD8+ TEMRA cells were enriched by FACS. Blood was collected in EDTA tubes and processed within 24 hours, with PBMCs isolated through density gradient centrifugation. PBMCs destined for TCR sequencing were cryopreserved in liquid nitrogen and later thawed in a 37 °C water bath. The sorted or isolated CD4+, CD8+ and CD8+ TEMRA cells had a purity of 90% or higher.

The sample taken for sequencing was CD4+ T cells from PBMCs. The receptor's source is a human donor with multiple sclerosis. This sequence uses TRBV19 and TRBJ1-5; TRBD1 is perhaps the D gene, given 5 matching bases. In nucleotide form, the sequence is TGTGCCAGTAGTAACCCTGGACGGGGGGATCAGCCCCAGCATTTT. This encodes CASSNPGRGDQPQHF. With all but the CDR3 taken from the reference TRBV19 and TRBJ1-5 genes, the full variable domain is: DGGITQSPKYLFRKEGQNVTLSCEQNLNHDAMYWYRQDPGQGLRLIYYSQIVNDFQKGDIAEGYSVSREKKESFPLTVTSAQKNPTAFYLCASSNPGRGDQPQHFGDGTRLSIL.